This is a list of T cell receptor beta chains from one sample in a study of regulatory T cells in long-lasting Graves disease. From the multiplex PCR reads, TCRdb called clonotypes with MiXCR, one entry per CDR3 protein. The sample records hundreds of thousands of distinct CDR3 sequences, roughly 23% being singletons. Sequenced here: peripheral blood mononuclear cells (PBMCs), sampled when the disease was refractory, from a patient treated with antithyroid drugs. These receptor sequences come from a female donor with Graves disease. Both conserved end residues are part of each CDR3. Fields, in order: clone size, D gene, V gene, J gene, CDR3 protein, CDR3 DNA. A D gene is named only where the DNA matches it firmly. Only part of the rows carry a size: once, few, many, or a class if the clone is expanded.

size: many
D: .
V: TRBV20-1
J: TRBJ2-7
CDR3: CSARDLAGSTNEQYF
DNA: TGCAGTGCTAGAGATCTCGCAGGGAGTACGAACGAGCAGTACTTC

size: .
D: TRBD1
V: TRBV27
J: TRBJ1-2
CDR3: CASRRKQGIPNYGYTF
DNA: TGTGCCAGCAGACGAAAACAGGGGATACCCAACTATGGCTACACCTTC

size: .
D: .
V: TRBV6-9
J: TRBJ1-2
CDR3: CASSSGRGISYGYTF
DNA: TGTGCCAGCAGTTCTGGCAGGGGAATATCCTATGGCTACACCTTC

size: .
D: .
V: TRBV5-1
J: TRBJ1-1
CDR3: CASSLLNEQSEAFF
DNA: TGCGCCAGCAGCTTGTTGAACGAGCAGAGTGAAGCTTTCTTT

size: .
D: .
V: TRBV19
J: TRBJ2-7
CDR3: CASSIGGNGYEQYF
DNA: TGTGCCAGTAGTATAGGTGGAAACGGGTACGAGCAGTACTTC

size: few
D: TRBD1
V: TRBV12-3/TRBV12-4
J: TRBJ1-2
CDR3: CASTFDRGYGYTF
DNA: TGTGCCAGCACCTTTGACAGGGGCTATGGCTACACCTTC

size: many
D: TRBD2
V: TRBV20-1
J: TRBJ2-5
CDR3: CSAAVTSDTQYF
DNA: TGCAGTGCTGCCGTGACTAGCGACACCCAGTACTTC

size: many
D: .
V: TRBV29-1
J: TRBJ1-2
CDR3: CSVFGTARHGYTF
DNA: TGCAGCGTTTTTGGGACTGCGAGGCATGGCTACACCTTC

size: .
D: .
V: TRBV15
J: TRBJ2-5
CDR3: CATSREREETQYF
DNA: TGTGCCACCAGCAGGGAGAGGGAAGAGACCCAGTACTTC

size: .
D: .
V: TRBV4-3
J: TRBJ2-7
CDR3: CASSQGVTDQYF
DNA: TGCGCCAGCAGCCAAGGAGTGACAGATCAGTACTTC

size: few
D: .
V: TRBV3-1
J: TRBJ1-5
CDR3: CASSQDSFNQPQHF
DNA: TGTGCCAGCAGCCAAGACAGTTTCAATCAGCCCCAGCATTTT

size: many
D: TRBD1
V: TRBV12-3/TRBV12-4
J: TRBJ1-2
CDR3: CASSPNRGSGGYTF
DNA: TGTGCCAGCAGTCCGAACAGGGGATCTGGTGGCTACACCTTC

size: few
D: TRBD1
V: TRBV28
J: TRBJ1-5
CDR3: CATQIRGVYSNQPQHF
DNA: TGTGCCACTCAGATCAGGGGGGTCTATAGCAATCAGCCCCAGCATTTT